A selection of T cell receptor beta chains follows, all from one sample in a study of blood T cell repertoires in COVID-19. Some clones are missing from TCRdb's copy, which holds only in-frame ones; the method was immunoSEQ multiplex PCR. The sample records 100,000 to 150,000 clones, about 74% being singletons. Sequencing was performed on peripheral blood. These receptors were collected from a man aged 55 to 70 with acute or convalescent COVID-19. Each CDR3 is given with its conserved first and last residue. D genes are given only for firm matches. Only some rows state a clone size, as once, few, many or a class for expanded clones.

cdr3_aa,cdr3_nt,j_call,cdr3_length,d_call,clone_size,v_call
CASSFLSRGSSYEQYF,TGTGCCAGCAGTTTTCTCTCCCGCGGGAGCTCCTACGAGCAGTACTTC,TRBJ2-7,16,TRBD2,-,TRBV27
CATSDFREGGNQPQHF,TGTGCCACCAGTGATTTCCGGGAGGGGGGCAATCAGCCCCAGCATTTT,TRBJ1-5,16,-,-,TRBV24-1
CASSIPRENTEAFF,TGTGCCAGTAGTATTCCTAGAGAGAACACTGAAGCTTTCTTT,TRBJ1-1,14,-,few,TRBV19
CASSRGLAYNEQFF,TGTGCCAGTAGCCGGGGGTTAGCTTACAATGAGCAGTTCTTC,TRBJ2-1,14,-,-,TRBV19
CASSSTRGWDNYGYTF,TGTGCCAGCAGTTCAACGCGGGGTTGGGATAACTATGGCTACACCTTC,TRBJ1-2,16,-,-,TRBV6-6
CASRPRNSNEQFF,TGTGCCAGCAGACCTCGGAACAGCAATGAGCAGTTCTTC,TRBJ2-1,13,-,-,TRBV11-3
CASSQGPYQPQHF,TGTGCCAGCAGCCAAGGGCCCTATCAGCCCCAGCATTTT,TRBJ1-5,13,-,few,TRBV3-1/TRBV3-2
CASSYAAENTEAFF,TGTGCCAGCAGTTACGCGGCGGAGAACACTGAAGCTTTCTTT,TRBJ1-1,14,-,once,TRBV6-6
CASSQKTGGAGYGYTF,TGTGCCAGCAGCCAAAAAACAGGGGGCGCGGGCTATGGCTACACCTTC,TRBJ1-2,16,TRBD1,-,TRBV3-1/TRBV3-2
CASTRGGLKAFF,TGTGCCAGCACCAGAGGGGGCCTAAAAGCTTTCTTT,TRBJ1-1,12,TRBD1,once,TRBV12-3/TRBV12-4
CASSRTGRNDEQYF,TGTGCCAGTAGCCGGACAGGAAGGAACGACGAGCAGTACTTC,TRBJ2-7,14,TRBD1,few,TRBV19
CASSPQGQPNSPLHF,TGTGCCAGCAGTCCCCAGGGACAGCCCAATTCACCCCTCCACTTT,TRBJ1-6,15,TRBD1,-,TRBV2
CASSRDREGVEGGYTF,TGTGCCAGCAGCCGGGACAGGGAGGGCGTTGAGGGGGGCTACACCTTC,TRBJ1-2,16,TRBD1,few,TRBV7-8
CASSQGTGGFGYTF,TGTGCCAGCAGCCAAGGAACAGGGGGGTTCGGCTACACCTTC,TRBJ1-2,14,TRBD1,-,TRBV3-1/TRBV3-2
CASRSGQSLYEQYF,TGCGCCAGCAGGTCGGGACAGAGTTTATACGAGCAGTACTTC,TRBJ2-7,14,TRBD1,-,TRBV10-2
CASSLAGTVPLPEQYF,TGTGCCAGCAGCTTGGCCGGGACAGTACCATTACCCGAGCAGTACTTC,TRBJ2-7,16,TRBD1,-,TRBV5-6
CASSRRGQSSVNTEAFF,TGTGCCAGCAGCCGTAGAGGACAGAGTTCCGTGAACACTGAAGCTTTCTTT,TRBJ1-1,17,-,-,TRBV3-1/TRBV3-2
CASSQDRANEQFF,TGTGCCAGCAGCCAGGACAGGGCCAATGAGCAGTTCTTC,TRBJ2-1,13,TRBD1,-,TRBV5-4
CASGPESWTGYTDTQYF,TGTGCTAGTGGTCCGGAATCCTGGACAGGGTACACAGATACGCAGTATTTT,TRBJ2-3,17,TRBD1,-,TRBV12-5
CASSGGTADTQYF,TGTGCCAGCAGCGGAGGGACTGCGGATACGCAGTATTTT,TRBJ2-3,13,-,-,TRBV5-4